This TCR beta chain was observed in a study of graft-versus-host responses after intestinal transplantation. Study at large: For two to four years after anti-thymocyte globulin induction, all recipients took tacrolimus and steroids.

Study results and limitations: The authors found GvH clones in recipient marrow, some appearing first in ileum or blood.

Repertoires were generated with immunoSEQ multiplex PCR, while TCRdb's copy carries only in-frame clones and drops some. The profile covers about 51,000 clones, with approximately 95% appearing a single time and around 0.23% taken by the ten largest. Germline lookup yields CDR1 SGHDN and CDR2 FVKESK. There are 15 residues in the CDR3. With V trimmed by 2 bases and J by 5 bases, 9 bases remained unmatched. In regard to this clone: The target antigen is unknown.

The sequencing used unstimulated CD8+ T cells sorted from spleen or lymph node cells, collected before transplant. This chain links TRBV14 with TRBJ2-7; 7 bases are a match to TRBD1. The TCR originated in a human donor who was the organ donor for an intestinal transplant. CDR3 residues: CASSQSLTGFDEQYF. DNA of the CDR3: TGTGCCAGCAGCCAATCCCTGACAGGGTTTGACGAGCAGTACTTC.